This T cell receptor beta chain emerged from a study of T cell changes during pregnancy in multiple sclerosis. Profiled with immunoSEQ multiplex PCR; TCRdb holds only in-frame clones, not every one. The sample has approximately 46,000 clones, 92% seen once. The sequences come from CD4+ T cells from peripheral blood mononuclear cells, collected after pregnancy. This clonotype originated in a female donor with multiple sclerosis, enrolled in a pregnancy study.

The CDR3: CASSLRQGSGYTF. CDR3 DNA: TGTGCCAGCAGCTTACGACAGGGAAGTGGCTACACCTTC. The V call is TRBV6-1, the J call TRBJ1-2; 7 bases line up with TRBD1. V lost 6 bases and J lost 7; bases outside the gene matches: 8. Looked up from germline, CDR1 is MNHNS and CDR2 is SASEGT. This CDR3 spans 13 amino acids.